The rows below give T cell receptor beta chains drawn from one sample of a study of shared clonotypes between healthy human individuals. Repertoires were generated with immunoSEQ multiplex PCR, while TCRdb's copy carries only in-frame clones and drops some. The sample holds more than 600,000 clones; about 91% are singletons and the top ten take about 24%. Sequencing used naive CD8+ T cells sorted from blood. All receptors come from a man in his thirties or forties in good health. The CDR3 runs from the conserved cysteine through the conserved F or W. A D gene is named only where the DNA matches it firmly. Expanded clones are given a class, and other clones once, few, many or no size at all.

clone size,D gene,V gene,J gene,CDR3 DNA,CDR3 protein
-,TRBD1,TRBV28,TRBJ2-7,TGTGCCAGCAGCGGACCGGGACAGGGCTACGAGCAGTACTTC,CASSGPGQGYEQYF
-,-,TRBV19,TRBJ2-3,TGTGCCAGTAGTATCACCGCCGGAGCCTCTAGCACAGATACGCAGTATTTT,CASSITAGASSTDTQYF
-,TRBD2,TRBV27,TRBJ2-3,TGTGCCAGCAGTCTTAATAGCGGGATGGATACGCAGTATTTT,CASSLNSGMDTQYF
-,-,TRBV6-6,TRBJ2-3,TGTGCCAGCAAGGGGGGCGGGAGCACAGATACGCAGTATTTT,CASKGGGSTDTQYF
-,TRBD2,TRBV12-5,TRBJ2-7,TGTGCTAGTGGTTTCTCAATAAAACTAGCGGGAGGTGGGGGCATCTACGAGCAGTACTTC,CASGFSIKLAGGGGIYEQYF
-,-,TRBV7-2,TRBJ2-5,TGTGCCAGCAGCCCAGGCGGAGGCCCGCAAGAGACCCAGTACTTC,CASSPGGGPQETQYF
-,TRBD1,TRBV9,TRBJ2-3,TGTGCCAGCAGCGCCCCCGGGACAGCTAACACAGATACGCAGTATTTT,CASSAPGTANTDTQYF
-,-,TRBV6-6,TRBJ2-7,TGTGCCAGCAGTTACTCGGTTGGGAGGACCCACGAGCAGTACTTC,CASSYSVGRTHEQYF
-,-,TRBV29-1,TRBJ2-1,TGCAGCGTTGAACGGGCTCAGGGAGGCAATGAGCAGTTCTTC,CSVERAQGGNEQFF
-,-,TRBV10-2,TRBJ2-5,TGCGCCAGCAGTGAGAGAGGAGTGGGGTCCGACGAGACCCAGTACTTC,CASSERGVGSDETQYF
-,-,TRBV7-6,TRBJ2-7,TGTGCCAGCAGCTTAGGGCAGGATTCCTACGAGCAGTACTTC,CASSLGQDSYEQYF
-,-,TRBV7-9,TRBJ2-7,TGTGCCAGCACCTCTGGGGGGTCCCCGAACGAGCAGTACTTC,CASTSGGSPNEQYF
-,TRBD2,TRBV19,TRBJ2-1,TGTGCCAGTAGCCTACTAGCGGGGGCATACAATGAGCAGTTCTTC,CASSLLAGAYNEQFF
-,TRBD2,TRBV28,TRBJ2-1,TGTGCCAGCAGTTTAGAGGGACTAGCGGGAGTTAGTTACAATGAGCAGTTCTTC,CASSLEGLAGVSYNEQFF
-,-,TRBV9,TRBJ1-1,TGTGCCAGCAATAGAGGAGTCGACACTGAAGCTTTCTTT,CASNRGVDTEAFF
few,-,TRBV7-9,TRBJ1-2,TGTGCCAGCAGCGACACCAAGACGCAGGGGCGGTATGGCTACACCTTC,CASSDTKTQGRYGYTF
-,-,TRBV28,TRBJ1-1,TGTGCCAGCAGTTTAAATCTGGGTATAGGCACTGAAGCTTTCTTT,CASSLNLGIGTEAFF
-,-,TRBV19,TRBJ1-1,TGTGCCAGTAGTATCGGGTCGGGGGCGAACACTGAAGCTTTCTTT,CASSIGSGANTEAFF
-,-,TRBV7-9,TRBJ2-7,TGTGCCAGCAGTACTTTAGGATACGAGCAGTACTTC,CASSTLGYEQYF
-,-,TRBV10-2,TRBJ2-7,TGCGCCAGCAGTGGTCAGGCAAGCTCCTACGAGCAGTACTTC,CASSGQASSYEQYF
once,-,TRBV7-9,TRBJ2-1,TGTGCCAGCAGCTTAGCGCAGGGGTACAATGAGCAGTTCTTC,CASSLAQGYNEQFF
-,TRBD1,TRBV28,TRBJ1-1,TGTGCCAGCAGGCCGGGACAGGGGATAACTGAAGCTTTCTTT,CASRPGQGITEAFF
-,-,TRBV6-1,TRBJ2-7,TGTGCCAGGGTTTTAGAGGACCGCCGTCTCGAGCAGTACTTC,CARVLEDRRLEQYF
-,-,TRBV5-6,TRBJ2-2,TGTGCCAGCAGCCCCGGGGACCGGCCCGGGGAGCTGTTTTTT,CASSPGDRPGELFF
-,-,TRBV7-2,TRBJ2-7,TGTGCCAGCAGCTTAGTGGGCTACGAGCAGTACTTC,CASSLVGYEQYF
-,-,TRBV9,TRBJ2-4,TGTGCCAGCAGCGTAGGACAGACCCCTGGTAACATTCAGTACTTC,CASSVGQTPGNIQYF
-,-,TRBV19,TRBJ2-7,TGTGCCAGTAGTATACCGAGCATCAGTGGCGAGCAGTACTTC,CASSIPSISGEQYF
-,-,TRBV11-2,TRBJ1-2,TGTGCCAGCAGCTTAGGACTTAGTTGGGGCTACACCTTC,CASSLGLSWGYTF
-,TRBD1,TRBV12-5,TRBJ2-7,TGTGCTAGTGGACTGGGACAGGGTTACGAGCAGTACTTC,CASGLGQGYEQYF
-,TRBD2,TRBV27,TRBJ2-7,TGTGCCACCCGAGCGGGAGCCAGGGAGCAGTACTTC,CATRAGAREQYF